The clone carrying this T cell receptor (beta chain) was seen a single time. V lost 1 base and J lost 2; bases outside the gene matches: 4. The CDR3 spans 14 residues. Per germline, CDR1 GTSNPN and CDR2 SVGIG (reference sequence). This sample was taken from a study of T cell responses to AZD1222 COVID-19 vaccine. Sequenced by immunoSEQ multiplex PCR; TCRdb stores in-frame clones only, minus some. The sample lists about 100,000 clones, 80% to 95% occurring once. This chain uses TRBV30 with TRBJ2-7; 8 bases map to TRBD2. The sample was peripheral blood, taken on day 0 of AZD1222 vaccination. The receptor comes from an adult in good health. This CDR3 reads CAWSETSGAYEQYF. CDR3 nucleotides: TGTGCCTGGAGTGAAACTAGCGGTGCCTACGAGCAGTACTTC.